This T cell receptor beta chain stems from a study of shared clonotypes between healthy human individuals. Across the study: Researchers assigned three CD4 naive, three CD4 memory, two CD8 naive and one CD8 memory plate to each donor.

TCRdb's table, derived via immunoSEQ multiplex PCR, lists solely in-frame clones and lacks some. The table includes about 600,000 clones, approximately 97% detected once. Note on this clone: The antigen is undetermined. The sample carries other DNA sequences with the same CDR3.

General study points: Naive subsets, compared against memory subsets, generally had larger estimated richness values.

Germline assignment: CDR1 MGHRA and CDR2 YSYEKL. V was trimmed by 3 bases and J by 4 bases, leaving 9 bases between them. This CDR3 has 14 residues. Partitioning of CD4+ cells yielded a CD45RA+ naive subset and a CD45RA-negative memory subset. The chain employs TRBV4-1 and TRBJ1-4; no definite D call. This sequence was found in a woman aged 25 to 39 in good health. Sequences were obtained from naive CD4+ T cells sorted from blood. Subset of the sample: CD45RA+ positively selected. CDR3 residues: CASSQTGINEKLFF. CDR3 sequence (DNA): TGCGCCAGCAGCCAGACCGGGATTAATGAAAAACTGTTTTTT.